This T cell receptor (beta chain) originates from a study of blood T cell repertoires in COVID-19. Across the whole study: Sources were T cells, B-cell-depleted T cells, or PBMCs; the material itself was cDNA or gDNA.

Here immunoSEQ multiplex PCR was the method, and the copy in TCRdb shows in-frame clones only, minus some. The data hold about 400,000 clones, with roughly 89% observed a single time. Material: peripheral blood. This sequence was found in a young woman with acute or convalescent COVID-19.

The CDR3 DNA reads TGTGCCAGCAGTGAAGCGGGGTCTGGCAGGGGATATGGCTACACCTTC. Amino acid sequence: CASSEAGSGRGYGYTF. This chain links TRBV6-1 with TRBJ1-2; TRBD1 might be the D (6 bases). The CDR3 is 16 residues long. Trimming cost V 0 bases and J 5 bases, with 16 bases left between them. The germline V gene encodes CDR1 MNHNS and CDR2 SASEGT.